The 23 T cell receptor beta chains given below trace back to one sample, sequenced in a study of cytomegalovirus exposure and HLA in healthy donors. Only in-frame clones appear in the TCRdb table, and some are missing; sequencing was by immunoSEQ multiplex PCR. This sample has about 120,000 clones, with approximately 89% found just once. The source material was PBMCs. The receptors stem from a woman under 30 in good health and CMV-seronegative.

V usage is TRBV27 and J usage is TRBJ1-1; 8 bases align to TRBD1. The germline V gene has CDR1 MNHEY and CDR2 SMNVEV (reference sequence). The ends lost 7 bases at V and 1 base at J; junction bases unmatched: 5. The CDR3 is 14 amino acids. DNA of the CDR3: TGTGCCAGCAATATACAGGGGGGGAACACTGAAGCTTTCTTT. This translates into CASNIQGGNTEAFF.

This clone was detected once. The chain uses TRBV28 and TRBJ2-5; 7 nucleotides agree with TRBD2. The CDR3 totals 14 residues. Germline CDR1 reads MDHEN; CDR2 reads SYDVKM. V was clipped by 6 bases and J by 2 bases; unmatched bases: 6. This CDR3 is CASSRAGRQETQYF. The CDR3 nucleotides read TGTGCCAGCAGCCGAGCGGGGAGGCAAGAGACCCAGTACTTC. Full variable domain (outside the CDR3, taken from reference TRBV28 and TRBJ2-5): DVKVTQSSRYLVKRTGEKVFLECVQDMDHENMFWYRQDPGLGLRLIYFSYDVKMKEKGDIPEGYSVSREKKERFSLILESASTNQTSMYLCASSRAGRQETQYFGPGTRLLVL.

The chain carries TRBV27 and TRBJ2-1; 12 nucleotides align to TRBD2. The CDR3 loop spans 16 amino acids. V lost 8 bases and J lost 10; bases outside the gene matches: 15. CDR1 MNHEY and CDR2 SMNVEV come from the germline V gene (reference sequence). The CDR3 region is CASGTLSSGGASEQFF. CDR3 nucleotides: TGTGCCAGCGGTACCCTATCTAGCGGGGGGGCTTCCGAGCAGTTCTTC.

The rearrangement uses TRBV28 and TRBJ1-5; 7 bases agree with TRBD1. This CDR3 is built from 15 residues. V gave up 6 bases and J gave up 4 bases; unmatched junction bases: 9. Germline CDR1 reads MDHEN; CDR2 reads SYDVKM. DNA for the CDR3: TGTGCCAGCAGAAGAATGGGACAGAAGAATCAGCCCCAGCATTTT. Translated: CASRRMGQKNQPQHF.

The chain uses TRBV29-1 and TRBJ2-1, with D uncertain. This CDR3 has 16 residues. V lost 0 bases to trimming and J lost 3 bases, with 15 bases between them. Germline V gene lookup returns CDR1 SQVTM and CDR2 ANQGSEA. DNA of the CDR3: TGCAGCGTTGAAGATCTTGGTCTCCGACACTACAATGAGCAGTTCTTC. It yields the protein CSVEDLGLRHYNEQFF.

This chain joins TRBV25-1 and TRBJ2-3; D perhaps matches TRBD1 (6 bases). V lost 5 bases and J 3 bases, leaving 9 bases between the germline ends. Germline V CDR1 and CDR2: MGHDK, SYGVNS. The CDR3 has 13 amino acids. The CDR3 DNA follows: TGTGCCAGCAGTTGGGGGCATACAGATACGCAGTATTTT. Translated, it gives CASSWGHTDTQYF.

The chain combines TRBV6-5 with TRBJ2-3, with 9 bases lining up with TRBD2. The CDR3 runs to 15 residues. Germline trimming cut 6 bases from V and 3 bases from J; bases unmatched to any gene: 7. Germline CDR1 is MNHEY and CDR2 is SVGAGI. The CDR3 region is CASSRTSERTDTQYF. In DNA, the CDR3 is TGTGCCAGCAGCAGGACTAGCGAAAGGACAGATACGCAGTATTTT.

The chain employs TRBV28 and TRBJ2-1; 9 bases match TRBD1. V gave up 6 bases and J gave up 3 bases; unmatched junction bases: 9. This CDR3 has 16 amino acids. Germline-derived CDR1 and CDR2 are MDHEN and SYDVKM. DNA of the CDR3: TGTGCCAGCAGCTTACCAACAGGGGGCTACTACAATGAGCAGTTCTTC. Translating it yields CASSLPTGGYYNEQFF.

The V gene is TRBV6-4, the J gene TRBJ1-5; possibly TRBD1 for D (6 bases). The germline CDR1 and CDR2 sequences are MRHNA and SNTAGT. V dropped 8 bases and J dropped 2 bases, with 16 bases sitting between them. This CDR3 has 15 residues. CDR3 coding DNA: TGTGCCAGCGGTAACAGGGTAAGGGGCAATCAGCCCCAGCATTTT. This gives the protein CASGNRVRGNQPQHF.

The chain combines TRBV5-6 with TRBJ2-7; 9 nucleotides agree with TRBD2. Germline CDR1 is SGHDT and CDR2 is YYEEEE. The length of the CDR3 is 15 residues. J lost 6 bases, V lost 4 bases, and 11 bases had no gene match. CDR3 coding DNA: TGTGCCAGCAGCGCGGGACTAGCCGGTGAACGCGAGCAGTACTTC. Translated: CASSAGLAGEREQYF. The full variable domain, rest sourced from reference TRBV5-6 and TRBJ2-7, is DAGVTQSPTHLIKTRGQQVTLRCSPKSGHDTVSWYQQALGQGPQFIFQYYEEEERQRGNFPDRFSGHQFPNYSSELNVNALLLGDSALYLCASSAGLAGEREQYFGPGTRLTVT.

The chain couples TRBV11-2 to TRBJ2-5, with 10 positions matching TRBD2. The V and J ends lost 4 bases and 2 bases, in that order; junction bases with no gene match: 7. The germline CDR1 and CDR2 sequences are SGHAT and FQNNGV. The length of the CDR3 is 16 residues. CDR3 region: CASSSGLARHQETQYF. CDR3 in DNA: TGTGCCAGCAGCTCGGGACTAGCGCGACATCAAGAGACCCAGTACTTC.

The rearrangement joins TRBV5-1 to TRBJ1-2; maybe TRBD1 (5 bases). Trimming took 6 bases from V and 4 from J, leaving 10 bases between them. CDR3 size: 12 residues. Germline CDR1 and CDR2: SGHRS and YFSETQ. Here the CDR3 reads CASTDGGYGYTF. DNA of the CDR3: TGCGCCAGCACGGACGGGGGCTATGGCTACACCTTC.

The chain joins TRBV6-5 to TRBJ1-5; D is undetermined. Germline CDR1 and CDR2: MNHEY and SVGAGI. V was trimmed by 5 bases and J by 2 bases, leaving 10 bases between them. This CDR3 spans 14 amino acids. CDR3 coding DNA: TGTGCCAGCAGTGGGAGGGCTGGCAATCAGCCCCAGCATTTT. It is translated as CASSGRAGNQPQHF.

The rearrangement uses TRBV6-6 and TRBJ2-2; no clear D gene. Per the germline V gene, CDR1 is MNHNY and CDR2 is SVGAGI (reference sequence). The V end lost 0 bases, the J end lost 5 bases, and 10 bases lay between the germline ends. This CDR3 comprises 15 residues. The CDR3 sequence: CASSYSKRDTGELFF. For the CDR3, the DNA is TGTGCCAGCAGTTACTCGAAGAGAGATACCGGGGAGCTGTTTTTT.

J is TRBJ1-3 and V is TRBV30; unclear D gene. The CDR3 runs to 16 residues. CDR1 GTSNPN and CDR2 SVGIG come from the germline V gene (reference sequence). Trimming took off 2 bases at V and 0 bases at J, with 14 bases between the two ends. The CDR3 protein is CAWSLGLLGSGNTIYF. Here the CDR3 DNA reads TGTGCCTGGAGTCTTGGACTGCTTGGCTCTGGAAACACCATATATTTT.

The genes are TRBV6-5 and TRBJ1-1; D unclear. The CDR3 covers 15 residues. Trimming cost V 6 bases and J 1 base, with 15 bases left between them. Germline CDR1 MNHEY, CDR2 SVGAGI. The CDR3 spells CASRGGKFGNTEAFF. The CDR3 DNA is TGTGCCAGCAGGGGAGGGAAGTTTGGGAACACTGAAGCTTTCTTT.

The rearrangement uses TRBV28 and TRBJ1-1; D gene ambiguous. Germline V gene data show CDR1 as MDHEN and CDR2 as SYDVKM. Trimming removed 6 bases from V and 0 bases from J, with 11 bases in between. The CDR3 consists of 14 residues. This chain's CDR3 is CASSSRVLNTEAFF. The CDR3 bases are TGTGCCAGCAGCTCTAGAGTACTGAACACTGAAGCTTTCTTT. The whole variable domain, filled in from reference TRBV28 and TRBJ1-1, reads DVKVTQSSRYLVKRTGEKVFLECVQDMDHENMFWYRQDPGLGLRLIYFSYDVKMKEKGDIPEGYSVSREKKERFSLILESASTNQTSMYLCASSSRVLNTEAFFGQGTRLTVV.

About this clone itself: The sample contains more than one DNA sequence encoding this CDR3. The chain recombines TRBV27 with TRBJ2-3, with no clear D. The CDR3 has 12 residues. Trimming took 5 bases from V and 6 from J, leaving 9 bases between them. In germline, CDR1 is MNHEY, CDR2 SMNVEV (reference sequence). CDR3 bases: TGTGCCAGCAGTCCCTACGGGGATACGCAGTATTTT. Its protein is CASSPYGDTQYF.

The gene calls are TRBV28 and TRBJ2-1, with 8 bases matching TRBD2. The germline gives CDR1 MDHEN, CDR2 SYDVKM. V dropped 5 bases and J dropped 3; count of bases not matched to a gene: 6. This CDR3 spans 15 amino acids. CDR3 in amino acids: CASSAGGGHYNEQFF. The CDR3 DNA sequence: TGTGCCAGCAGTGCCGGGGGGGGGCACTACAATGAGCAGTTCTTC.

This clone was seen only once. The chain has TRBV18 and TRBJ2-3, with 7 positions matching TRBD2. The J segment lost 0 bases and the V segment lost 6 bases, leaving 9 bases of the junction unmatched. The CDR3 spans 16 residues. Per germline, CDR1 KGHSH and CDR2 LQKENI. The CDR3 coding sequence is TGTGCCAGCTCGCTGAACGTCGGGAGGAGCACAGATACGCAGTATTTT. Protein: CASSLNVGRSTDTQYF.

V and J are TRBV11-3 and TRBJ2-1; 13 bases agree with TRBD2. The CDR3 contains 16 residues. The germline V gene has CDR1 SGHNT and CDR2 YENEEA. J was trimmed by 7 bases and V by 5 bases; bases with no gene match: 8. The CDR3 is CASSSRLAGGDNEQFF. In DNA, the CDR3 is TGTGCCAGCAGCAGCCGACTAGCGGGAGGAGATAATGAGCAGTTCTTC.

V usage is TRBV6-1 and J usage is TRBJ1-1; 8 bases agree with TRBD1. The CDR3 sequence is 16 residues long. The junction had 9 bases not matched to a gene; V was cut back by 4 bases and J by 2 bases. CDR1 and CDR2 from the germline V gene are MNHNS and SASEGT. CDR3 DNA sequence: TGTGCCAGCAGTGTATTAGCACAGGGGGACAACACTGAAGCTTTCTTT. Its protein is CASSVLAQGDNTEAFF.

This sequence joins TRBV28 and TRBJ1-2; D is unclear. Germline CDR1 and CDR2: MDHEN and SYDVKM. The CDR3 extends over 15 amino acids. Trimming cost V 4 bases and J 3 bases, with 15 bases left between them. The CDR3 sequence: CASSSAAPPDYGYTF. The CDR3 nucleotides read TGTGCCAGCAGTTCCGCGGCACCGCCGGACTATGGCTACACCTTC.